The following is a T cell receptor beta chain sequence with its context. The germline V gene has CDR1 MNHNS and CDR2 SASEGT. The CDR3 runs to 12 residues. Trimming removed 6 bases from V and 2 bases from J, with 5 bases in between. The sample is drawn from a study of immune characterization of retroperitoneal liposarcoma. TCRdb processed the PCR reads anew with MiXCR; each CDR3 protein has one entry. The sample lists approximately 9,400 distinct CDR3 sequences, about 27% seen once, with roughly 9% in the top ten. This clonotype originated in a male donor with retroperitoneal liposarcoma. V usage is TRBV6-1 and J usage is TRBJ1-5; D gene ambiguous. Source material: tumor tissue. CDR3: CASRGGNQPQHF. As DNA, the CDR3 is TGTGCCAGCAGGGGTGGCAATCAGCCCCAGCATTTT.